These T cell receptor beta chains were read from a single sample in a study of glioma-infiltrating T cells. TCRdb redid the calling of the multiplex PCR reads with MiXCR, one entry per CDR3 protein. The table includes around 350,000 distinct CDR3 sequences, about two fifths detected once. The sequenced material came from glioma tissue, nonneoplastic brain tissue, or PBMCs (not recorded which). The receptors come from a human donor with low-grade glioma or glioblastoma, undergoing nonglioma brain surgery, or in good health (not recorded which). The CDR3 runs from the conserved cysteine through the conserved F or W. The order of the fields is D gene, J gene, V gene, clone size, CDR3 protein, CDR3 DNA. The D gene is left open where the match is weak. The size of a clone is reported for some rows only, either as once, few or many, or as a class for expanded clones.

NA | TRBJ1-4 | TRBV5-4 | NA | CASSFGNEKLFF | TGTGCCAGCAGCTTCGGGAATGAAAAACTGTTTTTT
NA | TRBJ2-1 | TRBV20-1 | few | CSARVVPEVYNEQFF | TGCAGTGCTAGAGTAGTTCCGGAGGTCTACAATGAGCAGTTCTTC
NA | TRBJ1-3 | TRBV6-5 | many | CASSYSRAGNTIYF | TGTGCCAGCAGTTACTCGCGGGCTGGAAACACCATATATTTT
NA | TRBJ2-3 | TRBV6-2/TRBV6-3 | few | CASSYPSRIDYGTDTQYF | TGTGCCAGCAGTTACCCCTCCCGGATCGATTATGGGACAGATACGCAGTATTTT
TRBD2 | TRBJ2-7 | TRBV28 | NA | CASSLRVGLAGVGRNEKYF | TGTGCCAGCAGCCTCAGGGTAGGGCTAGCGGGAGTAGGTCGGAACGAGAAGTACTTC
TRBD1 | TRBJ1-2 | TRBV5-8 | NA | CASSLGWTGTHGYTF | TGTGCCAGCAGCTTGGGGTGGACAGGGACGCATGGCTACACCTTC
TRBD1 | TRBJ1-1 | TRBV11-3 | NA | CASSRRDRVNTEAFF | TGTGCCAGCAGTCGCCGGGACAGGGTGAACACTGAAGCTTTCTTT
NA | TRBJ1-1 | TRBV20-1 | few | CSARSGFTEAFF | TGCAGTGCTAGATCAGGGTTTACTGAAGCTTTCTTT
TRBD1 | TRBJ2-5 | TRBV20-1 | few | CSAKPGTGQETQYF | TGCAGTGCTAAACCCGGGACAGGACAAGAGACCCAGTACTTC
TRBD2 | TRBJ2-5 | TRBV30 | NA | CAWSGPEIAGAGETQYF | TGTGCCTGGAGTGGACCGGAGATAGCGGGAGCCGGGGAGACCCAGTACTTC
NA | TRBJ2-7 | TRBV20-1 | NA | CSARDRAQRHEQYF | TGCAGTGCTAGAGATAGGGCCCAACGGCACGAGCAGTACTTC
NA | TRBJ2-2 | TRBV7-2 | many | CASIRRAGGELFF | TGTGCCAGCATACGAAGGGCAGGCGGGGAGCTGTTTTTT
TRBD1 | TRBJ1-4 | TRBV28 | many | CASRKRQGTNEKLFF | TGTGCCAGCAGAAAAAGACAGGGAACTAATGAAAAACTGTTTTTT
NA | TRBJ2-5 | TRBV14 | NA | CASSRRALETQYF | TGTGCCAGCAGCAGGAGGGCCCTAGAGACCCAGTACTTC
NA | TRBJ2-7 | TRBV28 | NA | CTSRTGSGYEQYF | TGTACCAGCAGGACCGGTTCAGGGTACGAGCAGTACTTC
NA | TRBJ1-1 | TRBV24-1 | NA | CATSDGRDPSTEAFF | TGTGCCACCAGTGATGGCCGGGACCCCAGCACTGAAGCTTTCTTT
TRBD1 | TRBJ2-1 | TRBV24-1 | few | CATSETGTGRYNEQFF | TGTGCCACCAGTGAAACCGGGACAGGGCGATACAATGAGCAGTTCTTC
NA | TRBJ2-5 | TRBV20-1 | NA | CSAPRGAVETQYF | TGCAGTGCCCCCCGAGGGGCCGTGGAGACCCAGTACTTC
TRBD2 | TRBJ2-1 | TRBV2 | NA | CASATSGRTEQFF | TGTGCCAGTGCAACTAGCGGGCGCACTGAGCAGTTCTTC
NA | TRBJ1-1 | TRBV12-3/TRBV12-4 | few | CASSLSRRFYTEAFF | TGTGCCAGCAGTTTGTCGCGGCGCTTCTACACTGAAGCTTTCTTT
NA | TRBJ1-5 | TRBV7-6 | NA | CASSLLQGRSNQPEHF | TGTGCCAGCAGCTTACTCCAGGGAAGGAGTAATCAGCCCGAGCATTTT
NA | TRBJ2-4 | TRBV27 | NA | CASSLASRNIKYF | TGTGCCAGCAGTTTAGCTAGCCGCAACATTAAGTACTTC
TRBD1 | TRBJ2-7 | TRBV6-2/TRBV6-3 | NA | CASNYSTTGQNYEQYF | TGTGCCAGCAATTACTCAACCACGGGACAGAACTACGAGCAGTACTTC
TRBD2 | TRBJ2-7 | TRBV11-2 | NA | CASSLGGGLAPTYEQYF | TGTGCCAGCAGCTTAGGCGGGGGACTAGCGCCGACCTACGAGCAGTACTTC
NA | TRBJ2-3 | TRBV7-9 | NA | CASSSRDHRGVTDTQYF | TGTGCCAGCAGCTCGAGGGACCATCGAGGGGTCACAGATACGCAGTATTTT
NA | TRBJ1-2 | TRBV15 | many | CATSSNPGLYYGYTF | TGTGCCACCAGCTCCAACCCCGGGTTGTACTATGGCTACACCTTC
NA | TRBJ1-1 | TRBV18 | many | CASSPEGGYTEAFF | TGTGCCAGCTCACCAGAGGGAGGGTACACTGAAGCTTTCTTT
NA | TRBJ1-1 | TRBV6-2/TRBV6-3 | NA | CASSFGRRLTEAFF | TGTGCCAGCAGTTTTGGACGGAGACTCACTGAAGCTTTCTTT
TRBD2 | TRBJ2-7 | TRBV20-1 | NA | CSARAPSGRPHYGQYF | TGCAGTGCTAGAGCCCCTAGCGGGAGGCCCCATTACGGGCAGTACTTC
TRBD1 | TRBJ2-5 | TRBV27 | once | CATSSGQGAGETQYF | TGTGCCACCAGCTCGGGACAGGGGGCTGGGGAGACCCAGTACTTC
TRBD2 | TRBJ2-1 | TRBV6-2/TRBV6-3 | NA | CAISTLLAGAYNEQFF | TGTGCCATCAGTACCTTACTAGCGGGAGCTTACAATGAACAGTTCTTC
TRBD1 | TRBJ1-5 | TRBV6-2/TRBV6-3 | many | CASTLQRGLEQPQHF | TGTGCCAGCACCCTACAAAGGGGGCTAGAGCAGCCCCAGCATTTT
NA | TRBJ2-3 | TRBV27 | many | CASSYGVAVSTDTQYF | TGTGCCAGCAGTTATGGAGTAGCGGTTAGCACAGATACGCAGTATTTT
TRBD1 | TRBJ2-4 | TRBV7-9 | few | CASSYLRRGQGAGNIQYF | TGTGCCAGCAGTTACTTAAGGAGAGGACAGGGGGCCGGAAACATTCAGTACTTC
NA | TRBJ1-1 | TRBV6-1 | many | CASRLAGSYTEAFF | TGTGCCAGCAGGCTCGCCGGGAGCTACACTGAAGCTTTCTTT
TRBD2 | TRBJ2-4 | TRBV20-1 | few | CSASTGTSGISYF | TGCAGTGCTAGTACGGGGACTAGCGGGATCTCCTACTTC
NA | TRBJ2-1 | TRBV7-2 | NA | CASSSPGTIYNEQFF | TGTGCCAGCAGCTCGCCCGGAACAATTTACAATGAGCAGTTCTTC
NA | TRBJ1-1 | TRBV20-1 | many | CSARDLQGTEAFF | TGCAGTGCTAGGGATTTGCAGGGTACTGAAGCTTTCTTT
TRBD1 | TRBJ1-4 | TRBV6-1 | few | CASSEGPGQGAPDEKLFF | TGTGCCAGCAGTGAGGGACCGGGACAGGGGGCGCCGGACGAAAAACTGTTTTTT
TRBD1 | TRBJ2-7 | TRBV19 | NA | CASSMARTGLYEQYF | TGTGCCAGTAGTATGGCCCGGACAGGGCTTTACGAGCAGTACTTC
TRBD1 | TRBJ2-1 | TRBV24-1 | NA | CATSAVFPGTVFGYEQFF | TGTGCCACCAGTGCAGTCTTTCCCGGGACAGTATTCGGCTATGAGCAGTTCTTC
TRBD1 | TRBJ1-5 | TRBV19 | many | CASSAGQKNQPQHF | TGTGCCAGTAGTGCGGGACAGAAAAATCAGCCCCAGCATTTT
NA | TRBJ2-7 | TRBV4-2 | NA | CASSLVGVEQCF | TGTGCCAGCAGCCTCGTGGGGGTTGAGCAGTGCTTC
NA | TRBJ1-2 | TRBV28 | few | CASSRNRNYGYTF | TGTGCCAGCAGCCGAAACCGAAACTATGGCTACACCTTC
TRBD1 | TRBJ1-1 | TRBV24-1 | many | CATSDPTSTGEAFF | TGTGCCACCAGTGACCCCACATCGACAGGGGAAGCTTTCTTT
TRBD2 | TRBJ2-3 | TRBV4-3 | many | CASSQESSGMVPTDTQYF | TGCGCCAGCAGCCAAGAATCTAGCGGGATGGTTCCCACAGATACGCAGTATTTT
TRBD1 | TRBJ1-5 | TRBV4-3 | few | CASSQVGGTVNQPQHF | TGCGCCAGCAGCCAAGTAGGCGGGACAGTCAATCAGCCCCAGCATTTT
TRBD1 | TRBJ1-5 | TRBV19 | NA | CASSPDRAGNQPQHF | TGTGCCAGTAGTCCCGACAGGGCAGGGAATCAGCCCCAGCATTTT
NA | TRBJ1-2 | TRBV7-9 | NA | CASSSLRVSYGYTF | TGTGCCAGCAGCTCCCTCAGGGTTAGCTATGGCTACACCTTC
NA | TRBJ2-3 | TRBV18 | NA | CASSPSVGGTDTQYF | TGTGCCAGCTCACCCTCGGTAGGGGGCACAGATACGCAGTATTTT
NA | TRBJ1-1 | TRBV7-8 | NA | CASSLAHTEAFF | TGTGCCAGCAGCTTAGCCCACACTGAAGCTTTCTTT
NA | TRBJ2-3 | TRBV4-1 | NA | CASSQVKDSRDTQYF | TGCGCCAGCAGCCAAGTTAAGGACTCGCGGGATACGCAGTATTTT
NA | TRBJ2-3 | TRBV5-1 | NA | CASSLLGAERSDTQYF | TGCGCCAGCAGTCTGTTGGGGGCGGAAAGATCAGATACGCAGTATTTT
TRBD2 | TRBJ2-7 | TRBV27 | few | CASSFTTSGSAYEQYF | TGTGCCAGCAGTTTCACGACTAGCGGGAGCGCCTACGAGCAGTACTTC
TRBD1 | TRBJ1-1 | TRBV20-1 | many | CSASGGQGNTEAFF | TGCAGTGCTAGCGGGGGACAGGGGAACACTGAAGCTTTCTTT